A selection of T cell receptor beta chains follows, all from one sample in a study of T cells in Graves' hyperthyroidism and ophthalmopathy. MiXCR, applied by TCRdb to the multiplex PCR reads, yields one record per CDR3 protein. The sample yields approximately 330,000 distinct CDR3 sequences, about 20% seen once. The sequenced sample was blood. The receptors here all came from a woman in her 50s with Graves' hyperthyroidism. Both conserved end residues are part of each CDR3. The D gene is left open where the match is weak. The size of a clone is reported for some rows only, either as once, few or many, or as a class for expanded clones.

D gene	J gene	CDR3 length	clone size	V gene	CDR3 DNA	CDR3 protein
-	TRBJ2-1	14	many	TRBV28	TGTGCCAGCAGTTTAGGGCAGGGACGGGGTGAGCAGTTCTTC	CASSLGQGRGEQFF
TRBD1	TRBJ2-2	16	many	TRBV6-6	TGTGCCAGCAGTTACGGAGGGACAGGGGGCTCCGGGGAGCTGTTTTTT	CASSYGGTGGSGELFF
TRBD2	TRBJ2-7	14	-	TRBV7-2	TGTGCCAGCAGCTTATGGGCTAGCGGCTACGAGCAGTACTTC	CASSLWASGYEQYF
-	TRBJ2-7	13	few	TRBV2	TGTGCCAGCAGTGAAACAGGGTCTTTCGAGCAGTACTTC	CASSETGSFEQYF
-	TRBJ2-1	13	few	TRBV24-1	TGTGCCACCAGTGATTTAACAGGACATGAGCAGTTCTTC	CATSDLTGHEQFF
-	TRBJ1-1	14	few	TRBV28	TGTGCCAGCACCCTGGGAGTCATGAACACTGAAGCTTTCTTT	CASTLGVMNTEAFF
TRBD2	TRBJ2-3	16	-	TRBV2	TGTGCCAGCAGTGCTGGACTAGCGGGCAGCACAGATACGCAGTATTTT	CASSAGLAGSTDTQYF
TRBD2	TRBJ2-1	15	few	TRBV4-1	TGCGCCAGCAGCCTACCGGGACTAGCGGGAAGTGAGCAGTTCTTC	CASSLPGLAGSEQFF
-	TRBJ2-4	16	many	TRBV9	TGTGCCAGCAGCGCCGGGCACGGATCCCAGGGGAACATTCAGTACTTC	CASSAGHGSQGNIQYF
TRBD1	TRBJ1-1	12	many	TRBV20-1	TGCAGTGCCTTTGGGACAGGCACTGAAGCTTTCTTT	CSAFGTGTEAFF
-	TRBJ1-1	15	many	TRBV18	TGTGCCAGCTCACCAGGCGGGGGGCAGGGGACTGAAGCTTTCTTT	CASSPGGGQGTEAFF
-	TRBJ1-2	15	-	TRBV11-2	TGTGCCAGCAGTCGTCACCCCCGGGACACCGATGGCTACACCTTC	CASSRHPRDTDGYTF
TRBD2	TRBJ2-3	17	many	TRBV5-1	TGCGCCAGCAGCTTGCTTCCTAGCGGGGGGAGCACAGATACGCAGTATTTT	CASSLLPSGGSTDTQYF
TRBD2	TRBJ2-3	14	many	TRBV20-1	TGCAGTGCTAGATCCGGGGGACTAGCGTATACGCAGTATTTT	CSARSGGLAYTQYF
-	TRBJ2-7	13	few	TRBV5-1	TGCGCCAGCAGCGAGGGACCCTCCTACGAGCAGTACTTC	CASSEGPSYEQYF
-	TRBJ2-2	15	few	TRBV5-1	TGCGCCAGCAGCTTGTATGGGGGGCGTAACGGGGAGCTGTTTTTT	CASSLYGGRNGELFF
TRBD1	TRBJ1-2	16	few	TRBV5-5	TGTGCCAGCAGCTTGAATGGAGACAGGGGGGACTATGGCTACACCTTC	CASSLNGDRGDYGYTF
TRBD2	TRBJ2-7	14	-	TRBV20-1	TGCAGTGCTAGAAATAGCGGGAGTGACTACGAGCAGTACTTC	CSARNSGSDYEQYF
-	TRBJ2-7	12	-	TRBV28	TGTGCCAGCAGTTTAACCAGGGACGAGCAGTACTTC	CASSLTRDEQYF
-	TRBJ2-1	15	many	TRBV28	TGTGCCAGCAGACTCGGACGTGGCGTGCACAATGAGCAGTTCTTC	CASRLGRGVHNEQFF
TRBD2	TRBJ2-3	15	-	TRBV9	TGTGCCAGCAGCGTTCTTAGCGGGAGGGCAGATACGCAGTATTTT	CASSVLSGRADTQYF
-	TRBJ1-6	14	few	TRBV10-2	TGCGCCAGCAGTGAACGGGTATATAATTCACCCCTCCACTTT	CASSERVYNSPLHF
-	TRBJ2-5	17	many	TRBV28	TGTGCCAGCAGTTTAGAGGGCGGGGACAGACTACAAGAGACCCAGTACTTC	CASSLEGGDRLQETQYF
TRBD2	TRBJ2-1	19	many	TRBV7-3	TGTGCCAGCAGCCCCGGGGGGGGAGGTCTCGGGAAAGGCTACAATGAGCAGTTCTTC	CASSPGGGGLGKGYNEQFF
TRBD2	TRBJ2-3	14	many	TRBV20-1	TGCAGTGCCAGCGGGACTATCTTCACAGATACGCAGTATTTT	CSASGTIFTDTQYF
-	TRBJ1-2	14	-	TRBV5-1	TGCGCCAGCAGCTTGTATGGGGCAGACTATGGCTACACCTTC	CASSLYGADYGYTF
TRBD2	TRBJ2-3	15	many	TRBV20-1	TGCAGTGCTGAGGAAGCTAGCGGGAGGGGGGATACGCAGTATTTT	CSAEEASGRGDTQYF
TRBD1	TRBJ2-5	15	many	TRBV7-2	TGTGCCAGCAGCTTATACAGGGGGATACAAGAGACCCAGTACTTC	CASSLYRGIQETQYF
TRBD1	TRBJ1-6	15	few	TRBV2	TGTGCCAGCAACCCGGGACAGGGGAATAATTCACCCCTCCACTTT	CASNPGQGNNSPLHF
-	TRBJ2-3	15	once	TRBV9	TGTGCCAGCACTGAACCGACAGACTCCACAGATACGCAGTATTTT	CASTEPTDSTDTQYF
TRBD1	TRBJ1-5	16	many	TRBV18	TGTGCCAGCTCACCTAACCCGACAGGGAACAATCAGCCCCAGCATTTT	CASSPNPTGNNQPQHF
-	TRBJ2-5	14	many	TRBV28	TGTGCCAGCAGTCAGGGACCGCCCGGACAGACCCAGTACTTC	CASSQGPPGQTQYF
TRBD2	TRBJ2-3	13	many	TRBV2	TGTGCCAGCATCGGGGGGATCACAGATACGCAGTATTTT	CASIGGITDTQYF
TRBD2	TRBJ2-5	15	many	TRBV29-1	TGCAGCGTTGATACTAGCGGGGGTCAGGGAGAGACCCAGTACTTC	CSVDTSGGQGETQYF
TRBD1	TRBJ2-4	14	-	TRBV12-3/TRBV12-4	TGTGCCAGCAGTTTAGGAAGACAGGGGGCGGGTCAGTACTTC	CASSLGRQGAGQYF
-	TRBJ2-3	14	many	TRBV20-1	TGCAGTGCCGAAGACAGAGACGGCACAGATACGCAGTATTTT	CSAEDRDGTDTQYF
-	TRBJ2-6	14	-	TRBV5-6	TGTGCCAGCAGCTTCGGGGCTGGGGCCAACGTCCTGACTTTC	CASSFGAGANVLTF
-	TRBJ1-3	12	few	TRBV20-1	TGCAGTGCATTCAACTCTGGAAACACCATATATTTT	CSAFNSGNTIYF
-	TRBJ2-7	14	few	TRBV19	TGTGCCAGTAGTATAGGGGACGGGACCTACGAGCAGTACTTC	CASSIGDGTYEQYF
-	TRBJ2-3	16	many	TRBV6-1	TGTGCCAGCAGTTCCGGGCGGTGGGGAAGCACAGATACGCAGTATTTT	CASSSGRWGSTDTQYF